Shown below are 9 T cell receptor beta chains from a single sample sequenced in a study of blood T cell repertoires in COVID-19. Profiling relied on immunoSEQ multiplex PCR, and the TCRdb table lists in-frame clones only, not all of them. Of more than 110,000 clones in the sample, around 82% are singletons; the top ten hold 4.5% to 7%. Sequencing input: PBMCs or T cells enriched from blood (not recorded which). Source of these receptors: a man between 40 and 49 years old with acute COVID-19.

CDR3 DNA: TGCAGTGCTGGCAGTAACACTGAAGCTTTCTTT. Amino acids: CSAGSNTEAFF. V gene TRBV20-1 combines with J gene TRBJ1-1; D not certain. V was shortened by 5 bases and J by 2 bases, with 6 bases between the two germline ends. CDR1 and CDR2 from the germline V gene are DFQATT and SNEGSKA (reference sequence). The CDR3 contains 11 residues.

The J gene is TRBJ2-5, the V gene TRBV6-2 or TRBV6-3; 10 positions match TRBD2. CDR3 length: 15 amino acids. CDR1 and CDR2 from the germline V gene are MNHEY and SVGEGT. J was trimmed by 12 bases and V by 2 bases; bases with no gene match: 12. For the CDR3, the DNA is TGTGCCAGCAGTTACCAAGCGGGGGGGCCGACTTCAAAGTACTTC. Protein: CASSYQAGGPTSKYF.

The chain recombines TRBV16 with TRBJ1-5, with a possible D match to TRBD1 (6 bases). V was shortened by 4 bases and J by 0 bases, with 16 bases between the two germline ends. The CDR3 consists of 17 residues. Germline CDR1 KGHSY, CDR2 FQNENV. Here the CDR3 DNA reads TGTGCCAGCAGCCTCCATCTAAGGGACACTAGCAATCAGCCCCAGCATTTT. Translating gives CASSLHLRDTSNQPQHF.

The DNA of the CDR3 is TGTGCCAGCAGGACCCCTGCCGGACAGGGAGTAGGCTATGGCTACACCTTC. This encodes CASRTPAGQGVGYGYTF. V and J are TRBV28 and TRBJ1-2; 8 nucleotides agree with TRBD1. CDR1 is MDHEN and CDR2 is SYDVKM in the germline V gene. The trim removed 6 bases at V and 4 bases at J, leaving 16 bases unmatched. The CDR3 is 17 amino acids.

A remark on this clone: The sample contains more than one DNA sequence encoding this CDR3. The chain has TRBV28 and TRBJ2-7; D not certain. V was clipped by 2 bases and J by 0 bases, with 8 bases between them. This CDR3 region has 14 residues. The germline V gene has CDR1 MDHEN and CDR2 SYDVKM. The CDR3 spells CASSLTESSYEQYF. The CDR3 nucleotides are TGTGCCAGCAGTTTAACAGAAAGCTCCTACGAGCAGTACTTC.

This chain uses TRBV4-3 with TRBJ2-7, with 8 nucleotides matching TRBD2. Germline CDR1 LGHNA, CDR2 YSLEER. This CDR3 comprises 16 residues. V lost 0 bases and J lost 2; bases outside the gene matches: 6. The CDR3 protein is CASSQDSQRGTYEQYF. CDR3 DNA sequence: TGCGCCAGCAGCCAAGATAGCCAGCGGGGGACCTACGAGCAGTACTTC.

This chain joins TRBV6-5 and TRBJ2-3, with D possibly matching TRBD1 (6 bases). The length of the CDR3 is 14 residues. The V end was cut by 2 bases, the J end by 1 base, with 7 bases between. Germline loops: CDR1 MNHEY, CDR2 SVGAGI. The CDR3 bases are TGTGCCAGCAGTTACAACAGGGGCACAGATACGCAGTATTTT. Amino acid sequence: CASSYNRGTDTQYF.

This clone was detected a few times. This sequence joins TRBV27 and TRBJ1-6; D gene uncertain. V lost 3 bases and J 7 bases, leaving 10 bases between the germline ends. This CDR3 comprises 14 residues. Germline CDR1 is MNHEY and CDR2 is SMNVEV (reference sequence). The CDR3 coding sequence is TGTGCCAGCAGTTTGACCTCGGGAAATTCACCCCTCCACTTT. Residues: CASSLTSGNSPLHF.

The rearrangement uses TRBV4-1 and TRBJ1-2; 7 bases are a match to TRBD1. Losses at the gene ends were 4 bases for V and 5 bases for J; bases not matched to a gene: 13. Germline lookup yields CDR1 MGHRA and CDR2 YSYEKL. This CDR3 spans 16 amino acids. The CDR3 nucleotides are TGCGCCAGCAGCCTGGCCCAGACAGGGTGGAGTTATGGCTACACCTTC. Its translation is CASSLAQTGWSYGYTF.